This is a list of T cell receptor beta chains from one sample in a study of CD8+ T cells in alopecia areata. The protocol was immunoSEQ multiplex PCR, while the TCRdb copy is restricted to in-frame clones and leaves out a portion. The table includes about 97,000 clones, 41% detected once. Sequencing was done on a sample of CD4+ T cells sorted from blood. Receptors were obtained from a human donor with alopecia areata. Each CDR3 is given without its conserved first and last residue. D genes are given only for firm matches.

>NA|TRBV11-2|TRBJ2-3
ASSSYKYTQY
>NA|TRBV30|TRBJ1-2
ALRRASYGYT
>TRBD2|TRBV7-2|TRBJ2-2
ASSWVGLADLPNTGELF
>NA|TRBV6-6|TRBJ2-1
ASSYENNEQF
>NA|TRBV7-2|TRBJ1-6
ASSRNSPLH
>NA|TRBV6-6|TRBJ2-7
ASSTSRGMSYEQY
>TRBD1|TRBV4-1|TRBJ2-1
ASSQGGQGRIYNEQF
>NA|TRBV7-2|TRBJ2-3
ASSLGGGGADTQY
>TRBD2|TRBV6-6|TRBJ2-3
ASSYSQRGFTDTQY
>NA|TRBV5-1|TRBJ1-1
ASSLNPGSEAF
>TRBD1|TRBV28|TRBJ1-2
ATKPGQRDGYT
>NA|TRBV7-2|TRBJ2-2
ASRSPRRIGELF
>TRBD1|TRBV29-1|TRBJ1-2
SARDRGDGYT
>NA|TRBV30|TRBJ1-1
AWSVLTGNTEAF
>TRBD2|TRBV15|TRBJ2-1
ATSRDPTGGMQF
>TRBD1|TRBV18|TRBJ2-1
ASSPRGQDYNEQF
>NA|TRBV27|TRBJ2-2
ASMDRSTGELF
>NA|TRBV15|TRBJ1-2
ATSRDRSGALDGYT
>NA|TRBV29-1|TRBJ2-3
SVEESSASTDTQY
>TRBD1|TRBV18|TRBJ2-5
ASSPNPGQKETQY
>NA|TRBV11-2|TRBJ2-3
ASSLVGTGSTDTQY
>NA|TRBV30|TRBJ2-3
AWRTGLVNTQY
>NA|TRBV7-9|TRBJ2-3
ASSTLSGFYTDTQY
>NA|TRBV15|TRBJ2-7
ATSRDGREQY
>NA|TRBV5-4|TRBJ2-6
ASSFRVESGANVLT
>NA|TRBV23-1|TRBJ2-1
ASLYGGGRSSYNEQF
>TRBD1|TRBV5-1|TRBJ1-2
ASSLVGQGTYGYT
>NA|TRBV4-3|TRBJ2-3
ASSQGVSRGDTQY
>NA|TRBV7-9|TRBJ2-1
ASSLVTVGNEQF
>NA|TRBV5-6|TRBJ1-2
ASSLTGLYGYT
>TRBD1|TRBV11-1|TRBJ2-3
ASSFSGQATDTQY
>TRBD2|TRBV7-2|TRBJ2-5
ASSAELVGGGETQY
>NA|TRBV5-6|TRBJ2-5
ASSAAGRSNRETQY
>TRBD2|TRBV6-5|TRBJ2-1
ASSALAGARNEQF
>NA|TRBV20-1|TRBJ2-5
SARNRARY
>TRBD1|TRBV27|TRBJ1-5
ASKVGPDRGDQPQH
>TRBD1|TRBV4-1|TRBJ1-4
ASSQTGTGLEKLF
>NA|TRBV9|TRBJ2-1
ASSVVGTVYNEQF
>NA|TRBV19|TRBJ1-6
ASTQGRGYNSPLH
>TRBD2|TRBV28|TRBJ2-3
ASSSRTSPDTQY
>NA|TRBV30|TRBJ1-1
AWSVIVKGEAF
>TRBD2|TRBV28|TRBJ2-6
ASSRLAGYSGANVLT
>NA|TRBV15|TRBJ2-7
ATSRGSQEQY
>TRBD1|TRBV28|TRBJ2-7
ASSPAGQGSYEQY
>NA|TRBV19|TRBJ2-3
ASSISLDSTDTQY
>NA|TRBV5-1|TRBJ2-5
ASSLAVGQETQY
>TRBD1|TRBV6-5|TRBJ2-7
ASSGTGNEQY
>NA|TRBV29-1|TRBJ2-5
SVERTVYQETQY
>NA|TRBV6-5|TRBJ2-7
ASSSLYYEQY